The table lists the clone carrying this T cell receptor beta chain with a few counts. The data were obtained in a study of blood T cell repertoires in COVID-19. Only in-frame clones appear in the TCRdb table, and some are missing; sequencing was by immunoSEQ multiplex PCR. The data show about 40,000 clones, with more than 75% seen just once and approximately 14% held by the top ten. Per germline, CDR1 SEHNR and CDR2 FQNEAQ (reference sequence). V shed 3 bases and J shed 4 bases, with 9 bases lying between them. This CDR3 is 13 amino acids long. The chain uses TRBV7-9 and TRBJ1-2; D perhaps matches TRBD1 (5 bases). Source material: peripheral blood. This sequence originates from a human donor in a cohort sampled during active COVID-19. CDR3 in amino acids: CASSLGGPYGYTF. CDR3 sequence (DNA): TGTGCCAGCAGCTTGGGGGGTCCCTATGGCTACACCTTC.